A single T cell receptor beta chain is shown here with its context. The antigen is unknown. This CDR3 is 13 amino acids long. Trimming removed 4 bases from V and 4 bases from J, with 10 bases in between. Germline assignment: CDR1 MNHEY and CDR2 SVGEGT. The data were produced by immunoSEQ multiplex PCR, yet TCRdb's version contains in-frame clones alone and is incomplete. The data hold roughly 70,000 clones, with nearly 90% observed a single time. The source of the sample is a study of T cell responses to AZD1222 COVID-19 vaccine. Overall study findings and caveats: Reports say nearly half of spike-specific TCRs go after unmutated variant regions. Baseline serology detected seropositivity in only 6 or 7 AZD1222 recipients. Repertoires were collected only later (after the peak T cell response had occurred). Researchers report vaccine-associated CD4 TCRs spanning spike, with dominance at 160-218 and 743-854.

The material sequenced was peripheral blood, taken 28 days after the second AZD1222 dose. This rearrangement joins TRBV6-2 or TRBV6-3 to TRBJ1-1; no clear D. The sequence came from an adult who received the AZD1222 COVID-19 vaccine. CDR3 bases: TGTGCCAGCAGTTTTAGCTCCCGCACTGAAGCTTTCTTT. Residues: CASSFSSRTEAFF.